This is a list of T cell receptor beta chains from one sample in a study of monozygotic twins with inflammatory bowel disease. No DNA is given; TCRdb re-called the 5' RACE reads and lists each CDR3 protein once. The table counts around 410,000 distinct CDR3 sequences; approximately 2.3% lies in the top ten. Material for sequencing was blood. These receptors were taken from a human donor with ulcerative colitis or Crohn's disease, or a healthy co-twin of an affected twin (not recorded which). Each CDR3 is given with its conserved first and last residue. The order of the fields is CDR3 length, V gene, J gene, CDR3 protein.

>15|TRBV5-6|TRBJ2-7
CASSWTRESSFEQYF
>14|TRBV20-1|TRBJ2-5
CSAIRGGIYETQYF
>15|TRBV5-1|TRBJ2-6
CASTSGGAGANVLTF
>14|TRBV15|TRBJ1-1
CATSREALVTEAFF
>13|TRBV20-1|TRBJ2-4
CSARVGLDTIQYF
>14|TRBV29-1|TRBJ2-7
CSVVNPVPMGEQYF
>14|TRBV10-3|TRBJ2-3
CAIRGQGPTDTQYF
>12|TRBV7-2|TRBJ2-1
CASSYEDLLWFF
>11|TRBV27|TRBJ2-2
CATKGAGELFF
>12|TRBV20-1|TRBJ1-5
CSATSVNQPQHF
>14|TRBV5-1|TRBJ2-3
CASSLDSSTDTQYF
>19|TRBV14|TRBJ2-6
CASSQDLVGFGSGANVLTF
>15|TRBV18|TRBJ1-4
CASSPWTGTNEKLFF
>14|TRBV7-2|TRBJ1-5
CASSPWDGAGPQHF
>15|TRBV4-1|TRBJ1-4
CASSQEGRVNEKLFF
>17|TRBV7-7|TRBJ2-2
CASSFYGRGGNTGELFF
>15|TRBV19|TRBJ2-1
CASSIRLAGGIEQFF
>15|TRBV3-1|TRBJ1-2
CASSQGIGANYGYTF
>18|TRBV11-1|TRBJ2-1
CASSFRPTTGGNYNEQFF
>12|TRBV24-1|TRBJ2-3
CATSDGTDTQYF
>16|TRBV6-4|TRBJ2-1
CASSESPGQGHNEQFF
>17|TRBV19|TRBJ2-1
CASSKGRAGGWYNEQFF
>15|TRBV6-5|TRBJ1-1
CASSYSGTGNTEAFF
>15|TRBV7-6|TRBJ2-7
CASSPFGSGSYEQYF
>14|TRBV7-9|TRBJ2-1
CASSLAGGPREQFF
>16|TRBV5-1|TRBJ2-4
CASSSQEGIAKNIQYF
>14|TRBV5-6|TRBJ2-4
CASSGGGAKNIQYF
>18|TRBV6-5|TRBJ2-6
CASSYSVPGASGANVLTF
>16|TRBV4-3|TRBJ1-6
CASSQVPRGTDSPLHF
>13|TRBV3-1|TRBJ1-1
CASSQVATSEAFF
>18|TRBV20-1|TRBJ1-5
CSARDTPTGRYSNQPQHF
>15|TRBV5-1|TRBJ2-3
CASTHGDSRTDTQYF
>13|TRBV29-1|TRBJ2-5
CSGRGGAGETQYF
>17|TRBV5-3|TRBJ1-2
CARSFNTTGGFNYGYTF
>12|TRBV5-6|TRBJ2-1
CASSQEDNEQFF